Listed below are T cell receptor beta chains from one sample, sequenced in a study of T cells and Merkel cell carcinoma outcomes. Repertoires were generated with immunoSEQ multiplex PCR, while TCRdb's copy carries only in-frame clones and drops some. The profile shows about 15,000 clones, approximately 92% of them singletons. The material sequenced was tumor tissue from Merkel cell carcinoma. These receptors were taken from a human donor with Merkel cell carcinoma. Each CDR3 is given with its conserved first and last residue. A D gene is named only where the DNA matches it firmly. Clone size is shown for a subset of rows, as once, few, many or a class of expanded clone.

V	D	length	size	J	DNA	CDR3
TRBV6-6	TRBD2	16	.	TRBJ2-5	TGTGCCAGCAGACCCCCCGGACTAGCGGGGAAAGAGACCCAGTACTTC	CASRPPGLAGKETQYF
TRBV7-9	.	14	.	TRBJ2-3	TGTGCCAGCAGCTTCAGCGGAAGCACAGATACGCAGTATTTT	CASSFSGSTDTQYF
TRBV10-3	.	14	.	TRBJ2-5	TGTGCCATCAGTGAGTCGGTGGACCTGGAGACCCAGTACTTC	CAISESVDLETQYF
TRBV28	.	14	.	TRBJ1-2	TGTGCCAGCAGTTTATTAACGGACCACTATGGCTACACCTTC	CASSLLTDHYGYTF
TRBV9	.	14	.	TRBJ1-1	TGTGCCAGCAGCGTAGGGGCTGAGAACACTGAAGCTTTCTTT	CASSVGAENTEAFF
TRBV4-2	.	16	.	TRBJ1-4	TGTGCCAGCAGCCAAGATAGGGGGGCCGGTGCCGAAAAACTGTTTTTT	CASSQDRGAGAEKLFF
TRBV6-6	.	11	.	TRBJ1-5	TGTGCCAGCAGTCCCCATCAGCCCCAGCATTTT	CASSPHQPQHF
TRBV6-5	.	12	.	TRBJ2-7	TGTGCCAGCAGGGCCTGGGGCTACGAGCAGTACTTC	CASRAWGYEQYF
TRBV20-1	.	11	few	TRBJ2-1	TGCAGTGCTGGAAGACTAGATGAGCAGTTCTTC	CSAGRLDEQFF
TRBV7-2	TRBD2	17	.	TRBJ2-1	TGTGCCAGCAGCTTAAGGAGTCGGACTAGCTCCTACAATGAGCAGTTCTTC	CASSLRSRTSSYNEQFF
TRBV5-1	.	14	.	TRBJ2-5	TGCGCCAGCAGCTTGGAGAACCTCCAAGAGACCCAGTACTTC	CASSLENLQETQYF
TRBV4-1	TRBD1	15	.	TRBJ1-2	TGCGCCAGCAGCCAAGTAGGCAGGGGGCGAATAGGCTACACCTTC	CASSQVGRGRIGYTF
TRBV5-6	.	12	.	TRBJ1-1	TGTGCCAGCAGCTTGGACAGCAAAGAAGCTTTCTTT	CASSLDSKEAFF
TRBV7-9	TRBD1	15	.	TRBJ1-4	TGTGCCAGCAGCTCCTCAGCAGGGACAGGGGAAAAACTGTTTTTT	CASSSSAGTGEKLFF
TRBV11-2	.	13	.	TRBJ2-7	TGTGCCAGCAGCGCCGACCTGGCCTACGAGCAGTACTTC	CASSADLAYEQYF
TRBV5-1	TRBD1	14	.	TRBJ2-3	TGCGCCAGCAGCTTACAGGGGGCGGAGGATACGCAGTATTTT	CASSLQGAEDTQYF
TRBV30	TRBD2	12	.	TRBJ2-1	TGTGCCTGGAGTGTGGGCGGGGGTGAGAAGTTCTTC	CAWSVGGGEKFF
TRBV6-5	TRBD1	14	.	TRBJ1-3	TGTGCCAGCAAGACAGGGGTCCTGGGAAACACCATATATTTT	CASKTGVLGNTIYF
TRBV9	TRBD2	18	.	TRBJ2-1	TGTACCAGCAGCGTAGGGACTAGCGGGAGGGCCAGAATCTATGAGCAGTTCTTC	CTSSVGTSGRARIYEQFF
TRBV15	.	15	.	TRBJ2-3	TGTGCCACCAGCAGAGATAAGGTCAGGGGAAATACGCAGTATTTT	CATSRDKVRGNTQYF
TRBV5-1	.	15	.	TRBJ2-5	TGCGCCAGCAGCTTGGCCTCCACTCCTGAAGAGACCCAGTACTTC	CASSLASTPEETQYF
TRBV5-1	TRBD2	15	.	TRBJ2-7	TGCGCCAGCAGCTTCGGGGGGGCCAATCCCTACGAGCAGTACTTC	CASSFGGANPYEQYF
TRBV2	.	17	.	TRBJ1-5	TGTGCCAGCACCCCCTCAAAATTGGGATTCGGCAATCAGCCCCAGCATTTT	CASTPSKLGFGNQPQHF
TRBV5-4	.	14	.	TRBJ2-7	TGTGCCAGCAAATCGGCGGTGGGGCCCCTCGAGCAGTACTTC	CASKSAVGPLEQYF
TRBV28	.	16	.	TRBJ1-5	TGTGCCAGCAGTCAGCCAGCTGGGGGGGGAACTCAGCCCCAGCATTTT	CASSQPAGGGTQPQHF
TRBV9	.	13	.	TRBJ2-3	TGTGCCAGCAGCGTCACAAGCGCAGATACGCAGTATTTT	CASSVTSADTQYF
TRBV4-3	TRBD1	15	.	TRBJ2-5	TGCGCCAGCAGCCAACACAGGGGAGCGGAGGAGACCCAGTACTTC	CASSQHRGAEETQYF
TRBV27	.	13	.	TRBJ2-7	TGTGCCAGCAGTTTATCGTCCTTCTACGAGCAGTACTTC	CASSLSSFYEQYF
TRBV6-6	.	13	.	TRBJ1-1	TGTGCCAGCAGTGGGACTCCAGGGGCTGAAGCTTTCTTT	CASSGTPGAEAFF